The 4 T cell receptor beta chains reported below all come from one sample, sequenced in a study of shared clonotypes between healthy human individuals. Clones were sequenced by immunoSEQ multiplex PCR, and TCRdb holds only the in-frame ones, with some missing. Of hundreds of thousands of clones in the sample, around 79% were seen once. Sequences were obtained from PBMCs. These receptor sequences come from a woman aged 35 to 49 in good health. Some clones in this sample may be carry-over from other donors' samples.

This chain uses TRBV5-4 with TRBJ1-1; 7 bases map to TRBD1. V was pared by 4 bases and J by 3 bases, with 6 bases of the junction left unmatched. Germline CDR1 SGHNT, CDR2 YYREEE (reference sequence). CDR3 size: 14 residues. As DNA, the CDR3 is TGTGCCAGCAGCCTACCCACAGGGGACACTGAAGCTTTCTTT. Encoded protein: CASSLPTGDTEAFF.

This clone was seen a handful of times. The chain employs TRBV9 and TRBJ2-1, with a tentative D call TRBD2 (6 bases). The CDR3 is made up of 14 amino acids. Trimming took 2 bases from V and 6 from J, leaving 12 bases between them. The V gene's germline CDR1 is SGDLS and CDR2 YYNGEE. The CDR3 region has the DNA TGTGCCAGCAGCGTCGGTGGGAGGCCCAATGAGCAGTTCTTC. Encoded protein: CASSVGGRPNEQFF.

The V gene is TRBV30, the J gene TRBJ2-2; 10 bases map to TRBD2. CDR1 is GTSNPN and CDR2 is SVGIG in the germline V gene (reference sequence). The CDR3 runs to 14 residues. V lost 2 bases to trimming and J lost 7 bases; unmatched junction nucleotides: 4. DNA of the CDR3: TGTGCCTGGAGTAAGCGGGAGGGCCACGGGGAGCTGTTTTTT. It encodes CAWSKREGHGELFF.

The V and J genes are TRBV5-1 and TRBJ2-5, with a possible D match to TRBD1 (6 bases). Germline loops: CDR1 SGHRS, CDR2 YFSETQ. This CDR3 has 14 amino acids. Trimming took 4 bases from V and 2 from J, leaving 12 bases between them. CDR3 in DNA: TGCGCCAGCAGCACCGCAGGGGAACAAGAGACCCAGTACTTC. This gives the protein CASSTAGEQETQYF.